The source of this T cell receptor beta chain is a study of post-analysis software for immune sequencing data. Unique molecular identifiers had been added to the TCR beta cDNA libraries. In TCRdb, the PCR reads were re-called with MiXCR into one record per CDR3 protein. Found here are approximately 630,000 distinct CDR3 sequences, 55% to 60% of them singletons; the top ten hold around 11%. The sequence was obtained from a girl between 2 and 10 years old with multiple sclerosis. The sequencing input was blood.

The DNA of the CDR3 is TGTGCCAGTAGTACCTTCGGGGGGGCCTATGAGCAGTTCTTC. Amino acid sequence: CASSTFGGAYEQFF. The chain joins TRBV19 to TRBJ2-1; 8 nucleotides agree with TRBD2. With 4 bases clipped from V and 8 bases from J, the junction kept 7 bases outside the gene matches. CDR1 is LNHDA and CDR2 is SQIVND in the germline V gene (reference sequence). This CDR3 has 14 amino acids.